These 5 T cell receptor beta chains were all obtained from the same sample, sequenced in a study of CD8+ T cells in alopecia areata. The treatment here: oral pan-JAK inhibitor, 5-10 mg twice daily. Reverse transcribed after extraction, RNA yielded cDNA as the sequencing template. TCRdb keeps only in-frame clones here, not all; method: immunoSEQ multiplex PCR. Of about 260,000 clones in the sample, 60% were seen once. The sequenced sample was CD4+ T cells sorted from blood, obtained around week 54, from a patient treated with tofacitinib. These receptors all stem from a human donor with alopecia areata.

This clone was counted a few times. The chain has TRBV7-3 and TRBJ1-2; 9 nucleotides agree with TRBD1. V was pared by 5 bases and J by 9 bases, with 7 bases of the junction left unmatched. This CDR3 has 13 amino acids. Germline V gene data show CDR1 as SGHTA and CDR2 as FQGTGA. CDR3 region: CASSPGQGVSYTF. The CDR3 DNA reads TGTGCCAGCAGCCCGGGACAGGGTGTGAGCTACACCTTC.

The DNA of the CDR3 is TGTGCCAGCAGTTACTCGAGGACAGTCATTCACACTGAAGCTTTCTTT. This encodes CASSYSRTVIHTEAFF. This chain links TRBV6-5 with TRBJ1-1; D is possibly TRBD1 (6 bases). CDR3 length equals 16 residues. V was trimmed by 0 bases and J by 3 bases, leaving 14 bases between them. Germline values: CDR1 MNHEY, CDR2 SVGAGI.

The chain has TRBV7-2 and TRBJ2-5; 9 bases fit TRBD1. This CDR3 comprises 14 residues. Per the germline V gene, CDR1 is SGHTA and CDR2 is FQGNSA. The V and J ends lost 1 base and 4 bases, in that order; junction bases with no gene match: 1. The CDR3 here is CASSLDRGPETQYF. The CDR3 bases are TGTGCCAGCAGCTTAGACAGGGGGCCAGAGACCCAGTACTTC. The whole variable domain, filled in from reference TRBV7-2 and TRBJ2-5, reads GAGVSQSPSNKVTEKGKDVELRCDPISGHTALYWYRQSLGQGLEFLIYFQGNSAPDKSGLPSDRFSAERTGGSVSTLTIQRTQQEDSAVYLCASSLDRGPETQYFGPGTRLLVL.

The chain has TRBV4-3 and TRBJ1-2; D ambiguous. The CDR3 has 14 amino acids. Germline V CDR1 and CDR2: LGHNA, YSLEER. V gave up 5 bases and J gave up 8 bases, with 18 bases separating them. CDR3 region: CASSEAGSLIGYTF. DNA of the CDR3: TGCGCCAGCAGCGAGGCGGGATCCCTTATCGGCTACACCTTC.

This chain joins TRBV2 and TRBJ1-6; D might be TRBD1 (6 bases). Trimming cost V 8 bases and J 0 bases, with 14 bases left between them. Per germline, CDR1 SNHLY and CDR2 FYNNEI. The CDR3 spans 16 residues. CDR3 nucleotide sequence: TGTGCCAGCGGATTGGACAGCAGCTCCTATAATTCACCCCTCCACTTT. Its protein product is CASGLDSSSYNSPLHF.